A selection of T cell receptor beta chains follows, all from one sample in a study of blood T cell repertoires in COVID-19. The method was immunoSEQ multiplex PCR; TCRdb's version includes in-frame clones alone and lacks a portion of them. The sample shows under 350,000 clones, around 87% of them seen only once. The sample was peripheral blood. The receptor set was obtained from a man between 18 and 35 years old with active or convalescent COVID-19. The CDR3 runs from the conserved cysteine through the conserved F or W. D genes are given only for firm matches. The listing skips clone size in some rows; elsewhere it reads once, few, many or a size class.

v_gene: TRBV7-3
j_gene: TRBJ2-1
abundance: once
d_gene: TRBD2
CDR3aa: CASSPSGSGGLYNEQFF
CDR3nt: TGTGCCAGCAGCCCCTCGGGGAGCGGGGGGTTATACAATGAGCAGTTCTTC

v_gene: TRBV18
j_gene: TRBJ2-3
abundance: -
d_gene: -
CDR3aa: CASHFPGGLLSTDTQYF
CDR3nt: TGTGCCAGCCACTTCCCGGGGGGCCTCCTTAGCACAGATACGCAGTATTTT

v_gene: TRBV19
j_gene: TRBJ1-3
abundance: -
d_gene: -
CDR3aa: CASNSVLGNTIYF
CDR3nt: TGTGCCAGTAACTCCGTACTCGGAAACACCATATATTTT

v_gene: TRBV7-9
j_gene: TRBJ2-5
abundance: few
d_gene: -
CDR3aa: CASSAMGGTQYF
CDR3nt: TGTGCCAGCAGCGCCATGGGAGGGACCCAGTACTTC

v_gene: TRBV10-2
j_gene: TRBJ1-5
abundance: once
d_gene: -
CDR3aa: CASRKRTAHQPQHF
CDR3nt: TGCGCCAGCAGGAAGCGGACAGCTCATCAGCCCCAGCATTTT

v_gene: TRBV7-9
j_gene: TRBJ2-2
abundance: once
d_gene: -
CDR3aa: CASSVGGAPGELFF
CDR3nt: TGTGCCAGCAGCGTTGGGGGGGCGCCCGGGGAGCTGTTTTTT

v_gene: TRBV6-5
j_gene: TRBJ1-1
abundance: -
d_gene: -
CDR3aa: CASSYNLNTEAFF
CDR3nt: TGTGCCAGCAGTTACAACTTGAACACTGAAGCTTTCTTT

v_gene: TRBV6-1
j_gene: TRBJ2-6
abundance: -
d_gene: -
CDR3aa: CASSEHELAPLGSGANVLTF
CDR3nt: TGTGCCAGCAGTGAACATGAACTAGCCCCCCTCGGATCTGGGGCCAACGTCCTGACTTTC

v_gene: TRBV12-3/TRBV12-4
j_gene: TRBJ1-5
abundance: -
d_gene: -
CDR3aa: CASSPRGGQPQHF
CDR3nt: TGTGCCAGCAGTCCCCGGGGAGGACAGCCCCAGCATTTT

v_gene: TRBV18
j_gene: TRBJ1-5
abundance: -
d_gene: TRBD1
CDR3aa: CASSPGQGHQPQHF
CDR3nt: TGTGCCAGCTCACCGGGACAGGGGCATCAGCCCCAGCATTTT

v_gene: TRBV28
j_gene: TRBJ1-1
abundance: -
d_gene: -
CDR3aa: CASSPGGLVGAFF
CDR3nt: TGTGCCAGCAGTCCGGGGGGATTAGTAGGGGCTTTCTTT

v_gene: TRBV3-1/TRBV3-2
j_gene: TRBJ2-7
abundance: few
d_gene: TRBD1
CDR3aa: CASSPSDRVYEQYF
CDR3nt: TGTGCCAGCAGCCCGTCGGACAGGGTCTACGAGCAGTACTTC

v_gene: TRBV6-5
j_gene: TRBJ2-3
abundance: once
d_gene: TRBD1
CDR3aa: CASNTGGPDTQYF
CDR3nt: TGTGCCAGCAACACAGGGGGACCAGATACGCAGTATTTT

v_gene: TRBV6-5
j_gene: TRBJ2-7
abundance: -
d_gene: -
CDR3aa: CASRRGSYEQYF
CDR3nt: TGTGCCAGCAGGCGGGGTTCCTACGAGCAGTACTTC

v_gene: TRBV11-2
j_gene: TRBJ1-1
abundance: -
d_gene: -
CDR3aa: CASSGGLNTEAFF
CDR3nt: TGTGCCAGCAGCGGGGGCCTGAACACTGAAGCTTTCTTT

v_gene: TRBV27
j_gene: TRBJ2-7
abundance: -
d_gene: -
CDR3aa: CASSTGRTYEQYF
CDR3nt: TGTGCCAGTTCCACGGGGAGAACCTACGAGCAGTACTTC

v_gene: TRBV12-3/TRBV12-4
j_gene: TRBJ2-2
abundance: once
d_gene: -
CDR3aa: CASSLTGRELFF
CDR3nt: TGTGCCAGCAGTTTAACAGGGAGGGAGCTGTTTTTT

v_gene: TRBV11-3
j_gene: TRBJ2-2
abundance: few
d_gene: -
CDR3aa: CASSSRQGGGTGELFF
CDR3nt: TGTGCCAGCAGCTCCAGACAGGGAGGCGGCACCGGGGAGCTGTTTTTT

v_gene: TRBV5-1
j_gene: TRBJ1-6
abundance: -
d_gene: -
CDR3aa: CASSSGTDQALHF
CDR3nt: TGCGCCAGCAGCTCTGGAACTGACCAGGCCCTCCACTTT

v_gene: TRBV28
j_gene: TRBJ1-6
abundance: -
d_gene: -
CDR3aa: CASSSPLAGTNSPLHF
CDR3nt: TGTGCCAGCAGTTCTCCCCTGGCGGGAACAAATTCACCCCTCCACTTT

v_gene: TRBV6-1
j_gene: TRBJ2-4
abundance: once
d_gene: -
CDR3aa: CASSGEGGPLAKNIQYF
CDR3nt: TGTGCCAGCAGTGGGGAGGGGGGACCACTAGCCAAAAACATTCAGTACTTC

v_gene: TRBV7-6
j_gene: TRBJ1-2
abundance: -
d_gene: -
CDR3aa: CASSQDSNYGYTF
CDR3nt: TGTGCCAGCAGCCAAGACAGTAACTATGGCTACACCTTC

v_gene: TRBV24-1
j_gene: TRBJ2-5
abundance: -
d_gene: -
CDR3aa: CATSGLTDQETQYF
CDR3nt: TGTGCCACCAGTGGGCTCACAGATCAAGAGACCCAGTACTTC